This entry describes one T cell receptor beta chain. This entry comes from a study of T cell changes during pregnancy in multiple sclerosis. CDR3 size: 17 residues. V was shortened by 3 bases and J by 2 bases, with 19 bases between the two germline ends. Germline V gene data show CDR1 as MNHEY and CDR2 as SMNVEV (reference sequence). The assay was immunoSEQ multiplex PCR, and TCRdb's table has in-frame clones only and misses some. The sample contains under 35,000 clones, roughly 90% of which appear only once. Sequencing was performed on CD8+ T cells from peripheral blood mononuclear cells, taken before pregnancy. The receptor's source is a female donor with multiple sclerosis, enrolled in a pregnancy study. The gene calls are TRBV27 and TRBJ1-1, with a weak D call TRBD1 (5 bases). The CDR3 is CASSFASDSPGNTEAFF. The CDR3 nucleotides are TGTGCCAGCAGTTTCGCCTCCGACAGCCCAGGAAACACTGAAGCTTTCTTT.